A single T cell receptor beta chain is shown here with its context. One junction end disagrees with the germline gene, perhaps due to a read error. The CDR3 extends over 12 amino acids. Germline V gives CDR1 SEHNR, CDR2 FQNEAQ (reference sequence). The data stem from a study of blood T cells in healthy people across ages. Primed by a sample-barcoded 5' primer and a J-beta primer mix, a second PCR proceeded for 7 to 11 cycles. TCRdb re-derived calls from the 5' RACE reads in MiXCR, one entry per CDR3 protein. The sample comprises fewer than 2 million distinct CDR3 sequences, roughly two fifths of which are singletons, and 20% to 25% rests with the top ten.

The V gene is TRBV7-9, the J gene TRBJ1-3, with TRBD1 as a possible D gene (6 bases). The TCR was taken from a human donor in good health. Sequencing input: blood. The CDR3 DNA is TGTGCCAGCAGCTCGACAGGCAACACCGTATATTTT. Translating it yields CASSSTGNTVYF. Supplemented by reference TRBV7-9 and TRBJ1-3, the full variable domain reads DTGVSQNPRHKITKRGQNVTFRCDPISEHNRLYWYRQTLGQGPEFLTYFQNEAQLEKSRLLSDRFSAERPKGSFSTLEIQRTEQGDSAMYLCASSSTGNTVYFGEGSWLTVV.